A single sample is the source of the 10 T cell receptor beta chains below, sequenced in a study of ipilimumab plus nivolumab after autologous stem cell transplantation. Only in-frame clones appear in the TCRdb table, and some are missing; sequencing was by immunoSEQ multiplex PCR. Here the sample spans approximately 15,000 clones, approximately 72% being singletons. Sequencing used PBMCs, obtained in a trial of ipilimumab plus nivolumab as post-transplant consolidation. The receptors originated from a male donor with primary mediastinal lymphoma.

This clone was observed once. The J gene is TRBJ1-4, the V gene TRBV28; possible D gene TRBD1, 5 bases. Germline CDR1 and CDR2: MDHEN and SYDVKM. The V and J ends lost 2 bases and 3 bases respectively, with 10 bases between them. The CDR3 sequence is 15 residues long. For the CDR3, the DNA is TGTGCCAGCAGTTTAGGGGGGAGGGCTAATGAAAAACTGTTTTTT. It encodes CASSLGGRANEKLFF.

This clone was observed a few times. This chain joins TRBV6-4 and TRBJ2-1, with 7 bases that match TRBD2. This CDR3 has 14 residues. Looked up from germline, CDR1 is MRHNA and CDR2 is SNTAGT. With 3 bases clipped from V and 5 bases from J, the junction kept 4 bases outside the gene matches. Here the CDR3 DNA reads TGTGCCAGCAGTGAGGCGGGAGCCCACAATGAGCAGTTCTTC. Protein: CASSEAGAHNEQFF.

This clone appeared a few times. This sequence joins TRBV28 and TRBJ1-2; TRBD1 aligns across 9 bases. Germline CDR1 MDHEN, CDR2 SYDVKM. The CDR3 contains 14 residues. J gave up 4 bases and V 5 bases, and 5 bases lay outside the gene matches. CDR3 protein: CASSTGGGRYGYTF. CDR3 nucleotide sequence: TGTGCCAGCAGTACAGGGGGCGGGCGCTATGGCTACACCTTC.

This clone is large. The chain has TRBV28 and TRBJ1-1; 7 nucleotides line up with TRBD1. The CDR3 sequence is 14 residues long. Germline lookup yields CDR1 MDHEN and CDR2 SYDVKM. V shed 6 bases, J shed 7 bases, and the junction held 11 bases outside the gene matches. The CDR3 reads CASSSEGALFEAFF. Here the CDR3 DNA reads TGTGCCAGCAGCTCTGAGGGGGCCCTTTTTGAAGCTTTCTTT.

This clone showed up just a few times. The rearrangement uses TRBV5-4 and TRBJ1-2; D unclear. The CDR3 runs to 13 residues. V lost 5 bases, J lost 4 bases, and 12 bases lay in between. Germline V gene sequence: CDR1 SGHNT, CDR2 YYREEE (reference sequence). The CDR3 spells CASRSRGRYGYTF. The CDR3, as DNA: TGTGCCAGCAGGTCGAGAGGCCGCTATGGCTACACCTTC.

This clone is medium-sized. This rearrangement joins TRBV27 to TRBJ2-1; TRBD2 matches 7 bases. Germline lookup yields CDR1 MNHEY and CDR2 SMNVEV (reference sequence). The CDR3 has 12 residues. V lost 6 bases and J lost 15; bases outside the gene matches: 11. The CDR3 nucleotides are TGTGCCAGCAGCCCACCGGGGGGTAGGGGGTTCTTC. It is translated as CASSPPGGRGFF.

Concerning this clone: A read error may account for a junction end that differs from germline. The J gene is TRBJ2-5, the V gene TRBV4-1; D tentatively reads TRBD1 or TRBD2 (5 bases each). The CDR3 runs 15 residues. Germline V gives CDR1 MGHRA, CDR2 YSYEKL. CDR3 region: CASSQTGTHQETQYF. CDR3 sequence (DNA): TGCGCCAGCAGCCAAACCGGGACCCACCAGGAGACCCAGTACTTC.

V gene TRBV28 combines with J gene TRBJ2-7; the match to TRBD2 covers 8 bases. The CDR3 is 14 residues long. With V trimmed by 7 bases and J by 4 bases, 9 bases remained unmatched. The germline CDR1 and CDR2 sequences are MDHEN and SYDVKM. In nucleotides, the CDR3 is TGTGCCAGCACCACCAGACCGGGGGGGTACGAGCAGTACTTC. Translation gives CASTTRPGGYEQYF.

J is TRBJ1-5 and V is TRBV19; 9 bases are shared with TRBD1. Germline V gene sequence: CDR1 LNHDA, CDR2 SQIVND (reference sequence). The CDR3 consists of 15 residues. V was pared by 5 bases and J by 2 bases, with 4 bases of the junction left unmatched. In DNA, the CDR3 is TGTGCCAGTAGTCGGACAGGGGAACGCAATCAGCCCCAGCATTTT. Residues: CASSRTGERNQPQHF. Together with reference TRBV19 and TRBJ1-5, the CDR3 gives the full variable domain: DGGITQSPKYLFRKEGQNVTLSCEQNLNHDAMYWYRQDPGQGLRLIYYSQIVNDFQKGDIAEGYSVSREKKESFPLTVTSAQKNPTAFYLCASSRTGERNQPQHFGDGTRLSIL.

V is TRBV25-1 and J is TRBJ2-3; no clear D. The CDR3 runs 14 residues. V lost 3 bases, J lost 1 base, and 8 bases lay in between. The germline gives CDR1 MGHDK, CDR2 SYGVNS. CDR3 in amino acids: CASSESIGTDTQYF. The CDR3 DNA reads TGTGCCAGCAGTGAGTCTATCGGCACAGATACGCAGTATTTT.